This T cell receptor (beta chain) originates from a study of cytomegalovirus exposure and HLA in healthy donors (dated by TCRdb to the late 2010s). Notes on the research overall: According to a later analysis, one platform produced both the 100 to 150 validation repertoires and the 550 to 800 repertoires of the first cohort. The aim of the study was to test whether cataloging public T cell receptors could identify signatures of past pathogen exposure. A separate validation cohort of approximately 120 different subjects was used in addition to the 666-subject first cohort. High-throughput TCR immunosequencing, statistical association of individual TCRs with disease status, and machine learning were combined to predict cytomegalovirus infection status.

The library was prepared using the immunoSEQ multiplex PCR assay. In the original analysis: A statistical classification framework was built for diagnosing cytomegalovirus status from the catalog of TCR beta chain sequences. What TCRdb holds here is the immuneACCESS table cut down to in-frame rearrangements. Part of the clones is not present; checked against another copy, under half of the missing clones reflect an unresolved V gene, and the others are unexplained. That table gives V, J and clone size, and the DNA gave D and trimming. For this sample the table gives around 130,000 clones, of which roughly 90% were detected only once. The top ten clones comprise approximately 3.5% of the sample. Remarks on this clone: Its target antigen remains unknown. No qualities accompany the bases; no much larger clone lies one base away.

The donors belonged to the validation cohort of 90 to 150 subjects, which was separate from the approximately 610-subject first cohort. What the authors observed across the whole study: Most TCR sequences were seen in very few donors, while some public TCRs were found in many individuals. The study listed approximately 150 TCR beta chains as associated with cytomegalovirus. A later analysis found that TCRs clustered in the first cohort also tended to co-occur in the 95 to 150 validation repertoires, with 90% to 95% of cluster scores above 0. A later analysis lacked HLA typing for the validation cohort, so it scored co-occurrence in that cohort across all 120 or so repertoires. The classifier was reported to diagnose cytomegalovirus status with high specificity and sensitivity in both the original and validation cohorts. In vitro tests confirmed that a few of the cytomegalovirus-associated TCR beta chains recognize cytomegalovirus antigens. It was suggested by the authors that the approach could potentially be generalized to other disease states and immunological phenotypes.

V and J lose 1 base and 6 bases, and a span of 12 bases separates them. The germline V gene yields SGHVS for CDR1 and FNYEAQ for CDR2. Inclusive of the bounding cysteine and phenylalanine, the CDR3 is 15 residues long. The sequence is cut down to CDR3 DNA, 45 bases in frame from base 1. The sequence came from a man aged 25-45 years in good health and CMV-seronegative. Sequencing was performed on PBMCs. This sequence uses TRBV7-6 and TRBJ2-2; 5 matching bases give a weak D call of TRBD1. The CDR3 region: CASSLGAGMPGELFF. The DNA is as follows: TGTGCCAGCAGCTTAGGGGCAGGGATGCCCGGGGAGCTGTTTTTT. Beyond the CDR3, the reference TRBV7-6 and TRBJ2-2 genes provide the residues; the full variable domain reads: GAGVSQSPRYKVTKRGQDVALRCDPISGHVSLYWYRQALGQGPEFLTYFNYEAQQDKSGLPNDRFSAERPEGSISTLTIQRTEQRDSAMYRCASSLGAGMPGELFFGEGSRLTVL.